The next 24 T cell receptor beta chains were all read from a single sample in a study of OX40 agonist ivuxolimab in advanced cancers. TCRdb keeps only in-frame clones here, not all; method: immunoSEQ multiplex PCR. Of more than 100,000 clones listed, around 89% were seen once; the top ten hold around 0.55%. This material consisted of CD4+ or CD8+ T cells sorted from blood, taken in a trial of the OX40 agonist ivuxolimab. These receptors came from an adult with an advanced solid tumor such as melanoma, head and neck, liver or kidney cancer.

The chain links TRBV18 to TRBJ2-2; 9 bases match TRBD1. Germline V gives CDR1 KGHSH, CDR2 LQKENI. Trimming cost V 2 bases and J 4 bases; bases outside gene matches: 8. The CDR3 consists of 17 residues. The CDR3 region is CASSPSGTGIVTGELFF. Here the CDR3 DNA reads TGTGCCAGCTCACCATCCGGGACAGGGATCGTCACCGGGGAGCTGTTTTTT. Looking up the rest from reference TRBV18 and TRBJ2-2 gives the full variable domain: NAGVMQNPRHLVRRRGQEARLRCSPMKGHSHVYWYRQLPEEGLKFMVYLQKENIIDESGMPKERFSAEFPKEGPSILRIQQVVRGDSAAYFCASSPSGTGIVTGELFFGEGSRLTVL.

This chain uses TRBV5-6 with TRBJ2-5, with 9 bases matching TRBD1. CDR1 and CDR2 from the germline V gene are SGHDT and YYEEEE. The CDR3 length is 16 residues. J gave up 2 bases and V 3 bases, and 8 bases lay outside the gene matches. This chain's CDR3 is CASSSAGTGFQETQYF. CDR3 DNA sequence: TGTGCCAGCAGCTCCGCCGGGACAGGGTTTCAAGAGACCCAGTACTTC.

The J gene is TRBJ1-6, the V gene TRBV5-5; no reliable D call. This CDR3 region has 16 residues. In germline, CDR1 is SGHKS, CDR2 YYEKEE (reference sequence). Trimming pared 4 bases from V and 0 bases from J, leaving 11 bases between. The CDR3 DNA reads TGTGCCAGCAGCCCCGGCAGGAGCTCCTATAATTCACCCCTCCACTTT. Protein sequence: CASSPGRSSYNSPLHF.

The chain couples TRBV4-3 to TRBJ1-6; 7 bases agree with TRBD1. V lost 1 base to trimming and J lost 9 bases; unmatched junction nucleotides: 12. Germline CDR1 LGHNA, CDR2 YSLEER. The CDR3 runs to 17 residues. CDR3 loop: CASSQGVAGTVSSPLHF. For the CDR3, the DNA is TGCGCCAGCAGCCAAGGAGTTGCCGGGACAGTTTCTTCACCCCTCCACTTT.

The chain combines TRBV6-6 with TRBJ1-6; D remains unclear. The germline V gene has CDR1 MNHNY and CDR2 SVGAGI (reference sequence). The V gene lost 4 bases and the J gene lost 4 bases, with 11 bases spanning the gap. This CDR3 region has 15 residues. CDR3 bases: TGTGCCAGCAGTTTAGACCGGAATTATAATTCACCCCTCCACTTT. Amino acids: CASSLDRNYNSPLHF.

V gene TRBV5-1 combines with J gene TRBJ2-3, with a tentative D call TRBD2 (5 bases). CDR1 and CDR2 (germline): SGHRS, YFSETQ. This CDR3 has 14 amino acids. The V end lost 2 bases, the J end lost 3 bases, and 10 bases lay between the germline ends. The CDR3: CASSLSPGTDTQYF. Here the CDR3 DNA reads TGCGCCAGCAGCTTAAGCCCGGGGACAGATACGCAGTATTTT.

This chain links TRBV6-5 with TRBJ2-2, with unresolved D. This CDR3 is built from 13 residues. Trimming cost V 2 bases and J 2 bases, with 3 bases left between them. Germline V gene lookup returns CDR1 MNHEY and CDR2 SVGAGI. CDR3: CASSYPNTGELFF. CDR3 DNA: TGTGCCAGCAGTTACCCAAACACCGGGGAGCTGTTTTTT.

This clone was detected a few times. This chain uses TRBV11-2 with TRBJ2-3; possibly TRBD1 for D (5 bases). CDR1 is SGHAT and CDR2 is FQNNGV in the germline V gene. The V end lost 0 bases, the J end lost 5 bases, and 6 bases lay between the germline ends. The length of the CDR3 is 13 residues. The CDR3 DNA is TGTGCCAGCAGCTTAGATCAGGGAGATACGCAGTATTTT. The encoded protein is CASSLDQGDTQYF.

This clone was seen just once. The chain combines TRBV7-6 with TRBJ1-1; perhaps TRBD1 as D (5 bases). The V and J ends lost 4 bases and 0 bases respectively, with 15 bases between them. This CDR3 has 16 amino acids. The germline CDR1 and CDR2 sequences are SGHVS and FNYEAQ. CDR3 sequence (DNA): TGTGCCAGCAGCTCTTGGGGTAGAGGGGTGAACACTGAAGCTTTCTTT. Protein: CASSSWGRGVNTEAFF.

The J gene is TRBJ1-2, the V gene TRBV15; tentatively, D is TRBD1 (6 bases). From germline, CDR1 is LNHNV and CDR2 YYDKDF (reference sequence). V lost 2 bases and J lost 1, with 8 bases in between. CDR3 size: 14 residues. This CDR3 is CATSRQDSNYGYTF. As DNA, the CDR3 is TGTGCCACCAGCAGACAGGACAGTAACTATGGCTACACCTTC.

The chain is built from TRBV27 and TRBJ1-5; D is perhaps TRBD1 (5 bases). The CDR3 runs to 14 residues. The germline V and J ends were trimmed by 7 bases and 5 bases, with 15 bases remaining between them. Germline V gives CDR1 MNHEY, CDR2 SMNVEV (reference sequence). The CDR3 region has the DNA TGTGCCAGCAAACTCAGGGACGGGTATCAGCCCCAGCATTTT. It codes for CASKLRDGYQPQHF.

This clone was picked up a small number of times. V and J are TRBV6-1 and TRBJ1-6; TRBD1 is a possible D gene (5 bases). V was pared by 2 bases and J by 4 bases, with 6 bases between. The CDR3 runs 14 residues. Germline CDR1 and CDR2: MNHNS and SASEGT. The CDR3 reads CASSEWGYNSPLHF. The CDR3, as DNA: TGTGCCAGCAGTGAATGGGGGTATAATTCACCCCTCCACTTT.

This chain links TRBV5-1 with TRBJ2-2; D unclear. V lost 0 bases, J lost 3 bases, and 6 bases lay in between. This CDR3 has 14 amino acids. The germline gives CDR1 SGHRS, CDR2 YFSETQ. The CDR3 protein is CASSLVADTGELFF. DNA of the CDR3: TGCGCCAGCAGCTTGGTTGCGGACACCGGGGAGCTGTTTTTT. The entire variable domain, with the rest obtained from reference TRBV5-1 and TRBJ2-2, is as follows: KAGVTQTPRYLIKTRGQQVTLSCSPISGHRSVSWYQQTPGQGLQFLFEYFSETQRNKGNFPGRFSGRQFSNSRSEMNVSTLELGDSALYLCASSLVADTGELFFGEGSRLTVL.

J is TRBJ1-1 and V is TRBV5-8, with D hard to call. The V end was cut by 7 bases, the J end by 13 bases, with 20 bases between. Germline V gene data show CDR1 as SGHTS and CDR2 as YDEGEE. This CDR3 spans 12 amino acids. CDR3 coding DNA: TGTGCCAGCGCCGTGGATCCTGAAGCTCTTTTCTTT. This gives the protein CASAVDPEALFF.

This clone was found a few times. The genes are TRBV5-5 and TRBJ1-5; D is undetermined. In germline, CDR1 is SGHKS, CDR2 YYEKEE (reference sequence). CDR3 size: 15 residues. With 5 bases removed from V and 1 base from J, the gap between germline ends came to 13 bases. The CDR3 nucleotides read TGTGCCAGCAGTCCGGAACGGTACAGCAATCAGCCCCAGCATTTT. It yields the protein CASSPERYSNQPQHF. Full variable domain (outside the CDR3, taken from reference TRBV5-5 and TRBJ1-5): DAGVTQSPTHLIKTRGQQVTLRCSPISGHKSVSWYQQVLGQGPQFIFQYYEKEERGRGNFPDRFSARQFPNYSSELNVNALLLGDSALYLCASSPERYSNQPQHFGDGTRLSIL.

The V gene is TRBV7-9, the J gene TRBJ2-5; D ambiguous. Germline lookup yields CDR1 SEHNR and CDR2 FQNEAQ (reference sequence). This CDR3 contains 14 residues. Trimming pared 5 bases from V and 1 base from J, leaving 11 bases between. The CDR3 protein is CASSRTVSQETQYF. The CDR3 DNA is TGTGCCAGCAGCCGGACCGTTTCCCAAGAGACCCAGTACTTC.

The CDR3 bases are TGTGCCAGCAGTTCGGGGACAGGGGACGATAGCAATCAGCCCCAGCATTTT. It translates to CASSSGTGDDSNQPQHF. This chain uses TRBV27 with TRBJ1-5; TRBD1 matches 10 bases. The germline gives CDR1 MNHEY, CDR2 SMNVEV (reference sequence). This CDR3 has 17 amino acids. V shed 4 bases, J shed 0 bases, and the junction held 6 bases outside the gene matches.

The CDR3 here is CASSPRDRASNQPQHF. CDR3 nucleotide sequence: TGTGCCAGCAGCCCTCGGGACAGGGCGAGCAATCAGCCCCAGCATTTT. This rearrangement joins TRBV7-2 to TRBJ1-5; 9 positions match TRBD1. V shed 5 bases, J shed 1 base, and the junction held 6 bases outside the gene matches. Germline assignment: CDR1 SGHTA and CDR2 FQGNSA. This CDR3 is 16 amino acids long.

This rearrangement joins TRBV25-1 to TRBJ1-2; D is unclear. This CDR3 is built from 13 residues. V was clipped by 2 bases and J by 1 base, with 5 bases between them. Per germline, CDR1 MGHDK and CDR2 SYGVNS. The CDR3 DNA follows: TGTGCCAGCAGTGAACAGGATAACTATGGCTACACCTTC. This translates into CASSEQDNYGYTF.

CDR3 region: CASSERGGPHTEAFF. The CDR3, as DNA: TGTGCCAGCAGTGAACGGGGGGGGCCTCACACTGAAGCTTTCTTT. The V call is TRBV6-1, the J call TRBJ1-1; possibly TRBD1 for D (6 bases). V lost 2 bases to trimming and J lost 3 bases, with 13 bases between them. Germline CDR1 is MNHNS and CDR2 is SASEGT. The CDR3 length is 15 residues.

This clone was seen only a few times. V gene TRBV7-2 combines with J gene TRBJ1-2, with D possibly matching TRBD1 (6 bases). V shed 4 bases and J shed 3 bases, with 6 bases lying between them. Germline values: CDR1 SGHTA, CDR2 FQGNSA. CDR3 size: 12 residues. CDR3 sequence (DNA): TGTGCCAGCAGCTCAGGGGACTATGGCTACACCTTC. This translates into CASSSGDYGYTF.

The V gene is TRBV5-1, the J gene TRBJ2-5; D ambiguous. Germline V lookup: CDR1 SGHRS, CDR2 YFSETQ. The CDR3 contains 13 residues. V dropped 1 base and J dropped 1 base, with 5 bases sitting between them. CDR3 sequence reads: CASSLLFQETQYF. CDR3 in DNA: TGCGCCAGCAGCTTGCTTTTCCAAGAGACCCAGTACTTC.

J is TRBJ1-4 and V is TRBV7-9; D is unclear. V lost 5 bases and J 4 bases, leaving 14 bases between the germline ends. The CDR3 spans 15 residues. From germline, CDR1 is SEHNR and CDR2 FQNEAQ (reference sequence). CDR3 nucleotides: TGTGCCAGCAGCCCCAGTGGGATCGGTAATGAAAAACTGTTTTTT. Protein product: CASSPSGIGNEKLFF. Full variable domain (remainder filled in from reference TRBV7-9 and TRBJ1-4): DTGVSQNPRHKITKRGQNVTFRCDPISEHNRLYWYRQTLGQGPEFLTYFQNEAQLEKSRLLSDRFSAERPKGSFSTLEIQRTEQGDSAMYLCASSPSGIGNEKLFFGSGTQLSVL.

The rearrangement links TRBV28 to TRBJ2-3; 9 positions match TRBD2. V shed 4 bases, J shed 5 bases, and the junction held 7 bases outside the gene matches. The germline V gene has CDR1 MDHEN and CDR2 SYDVKM. The length of the CDR3 is 15 residues. The CDR3 bases are TGTGCCAGCAGTTCCCTAGCGGGACGAGGAGATACGCAGTATTTT. It translates to CASSSLAGRGDTQYF.